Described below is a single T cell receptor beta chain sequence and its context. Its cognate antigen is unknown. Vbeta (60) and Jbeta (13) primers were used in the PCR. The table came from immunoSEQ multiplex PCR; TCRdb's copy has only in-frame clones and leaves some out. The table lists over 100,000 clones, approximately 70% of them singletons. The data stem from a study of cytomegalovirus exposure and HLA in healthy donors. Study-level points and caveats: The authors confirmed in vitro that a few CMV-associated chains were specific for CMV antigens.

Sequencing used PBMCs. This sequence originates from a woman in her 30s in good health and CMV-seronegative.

The CDR3 region has the DNA TGTGCCAGCAGCTGGGAGTCGAATTCACCCCTCCACTTT. Encoded protein: CASSWESNSPLHF. V gene TRBV7-9 combines with J gene TRBJ1-6; no firm D call. The ends were cut back, 4 bases at V and 7 bases at J, with 8 bases in the middle. Germline lookup yields CDR1 SEHNR and CDR2 FQNEAQ (reference sequence). CDR3 length equals 13 residues.